This record concerns one T cell receptor (beta chain) sequence. The specificity of this receptor is unknown. Base qualities are not provided; no much larger clone lies one nucleotide away. The sample originates from a study of cytomegalovirus exposure and HLA in healthy donors (dated by TCRdb to between 2016 and 2019). In terms of the full investigation: An earlier analysis of roughly 570 of the donors reported 276 Gb of sequence data and 117 million unique TCR beta sequences obtained from about 170 million T cells. To predict cytomegalovirus infection status, the study combined high-throughput TCR immunosequencing, statistical association of individual TCRs with disease status, and machine learning. The study profiled the T cell repertoires of approximately 700 subjects by immunosequencing and related them to cytomegalovirus serostatus. Because of strong linkage in the cohort, four or five DR-DQ haplotypes were treated as single units for association and clustering. Typing coverage varied by locus: about 620-640 donors for A, B, C, DRB1 and DQB1; approximately 500 for DQA1; around 570 for DPA1; about 450 for DPB1. Along with the approximately 700-subject first cohort, a separate validation cohort of over 90 different subjects was used. An earlier analysis of fewer than 700 of the donors applied high-throughput TCR beta sequencing to assess whether each TCR beta V gene segment acted as functional or pseudogenic. Among the roughly 370 genotyped donors, approximately 77% belonged to the genetic ancestry cluster associated with self-reported Caucasian donors. HLA typing included class I and class II loci at four-digit resolution. All discovery cohort repertoires had been generated using a single sequencing platform. The aim of the study was to test whether cataloging public T cell receptors could identify signatures of past pathogen exposure. Rather than drawing on any new phenotypic data, the later analysis identified candidate immune exposures from TCR beta sequences and the way those sequences occurred across donors. Among about 360 genotyped donors of the cohort, an average of roughly 240,000 unique TCR beta nucleotide sequences were sequenced per donor, 15% to 20% of them non-productive. Roughly 300 gigabases of sequencing data and 80 million or so unique TCR sequences were included in an early release covering several hundred HLA-typed donors. In a later analysis, previously published TCR beta repertoires from 500 to 750 donors were re-analyzed and high-resolution HLA genotyping was added so that TCR occurrence patterns could be studied. Genome-wide SNP genotypes for about 60% of the roughly 670 donors were used in a later genetic analysis, which treated that subset as a discovery cohort. Alongside the repertoire data, information on donor age, sex, ethnicity and CMV serostatus was compiled. Study-wide conclusions, independent of this receptor: In a later analysis, most CMV-associated TCR beta chains were found to appear HLA-restricted, with HLA associations seemingly driven largely by CMV exposure. In a later analysis, over 15,000 TCR beta sequences were associated with specific HLA alleles at a false discovery rate of 0.05. The presence/absence analyses assumed that sequencing depth was roughly uniform across donors, and that assumption may not be true. The study gave a list of about 150 TCR beta chains associated with cytomegalovirus. In an earlier analysis of about 600 of the donors, most TCR beta V segments appeared in productive rearrangements about 90% or about 30% of the time, broadly matching IMGT annotations. In this cohort, only TCR beta chains were sequenced, and detectable features were limited by the absence of alpha or paired-chain data. A cluster of highly shared sequence variants was judged likely to represent a technical artifact of the sequencing pipeline. A later genetic analysis reported fewer N-insertions in productive TCRs among donors in an Asian-associated ancestry cluster than the approximately 700-donor mean. Linkage disequilibrium might explain the correlated functional status among segregating V segments, but an unknown experimental factor could not be excluded. When HLA alleles, especially DR and DQ, strongly co-occurred, TCR associations were difficult to assign to individual alleles. Because counts were too low, about 18 rarely observed V segments, including chromosome 9 orphons, were excluded from the earlier analysis of under 650 of the donors. In vitro tests confirmed that three of the cytomegalovirus-associated TCR beta chains recognize cytomegalovirus antigens. A further reported finding was that TCR beta sequences accurately predicted the HLA-A and HLA-B alleles for most subjects in the first cohort. In a later analysis, several top co-occurrence clusters were reported to appear linked to parvovirus B19, influenza, CMV and Epstein-Barr virus. According to the authors, the approach could potentially be generalized to other disease states and immunological phenotypes. Most TCR sequences were observed very rarely across donors, whereas some public TCRs were present in many individuals. CMV serostatus was the only immune exposure information available for the cohort. HLA typing was unavailable for some donors at each locus, so association tests used only the typed subset. Cytomegalovirus status was reported to be diagnosed by the classifier with high specificity and sensitivity in both the original and validation cohorts. In a later analysis, HLA-associated TCR beta chains showed more clonal expansion and lower generation probabilities than non-associated chains that were equally common. A later genetic analysis associated a missense DCLRE1C variant with V-gene and J-gene trimming of TCR beta chains, and an independent cohort replicated the association. According to a later analysis, TCR association rates differed among HLA loci, with DRB1 alleles showing the most associated TCRs and HLA-C alleles showing the fewest.

The cohort consisted of hundreds of healthy bone marrow donors. At the time of sampling, every cohort member was nominally healthy, though immune exposures that went unrecorded were likely present. The donor was CMV seropositive and was included in the group of approximately 300 seropositive cohort members. A peripheral blood sample was collected from each donor, and TCR beta sequencing was performed on peripheral blood mononuclear cells. Genomic DNA was extracted from the blood cell samples with the Qiagen DNeasy Blood Extraction Kit. Libraries were built with the immunoSEQ multiplex PCR assay. For the multiplex PCR, a mixture combining 60 forward primers for TCR Vbeta segments and 13 reverse primers for TCR Jbeta segments was used. A multiplex PCR assay on genomic DNA amplified the CDR3 region of rearranged TCR beta genes. The amplified TCR beta libraries were sequenced on the Illumina HiSeq System as 87-base-pair reads. On the study's bioinformatics: In a later analysis, tens of millions of unique TCR beta chains were counted across the 500 to 850 repertoires, and roughly 11 million of these chains were shared by at least two donors. Raw reads were error-corrected and collapsed into unique sequences with a nearest-neighbor algorithm that merged closely related sequences to remove PCR and sequencing errors. To assign V, D and J gene segments, CDR3 sequences were aligned to IMGT reference sequences. For a sequence to be retained, a match of at least six nucleotides to both a V gene segment and a J gene segment was required. Rearrangements were called productive when the CDR3 lacked stop codons and stayed in frame with V and J; all others were non-productive. CDR3 was defined according to IMGT convention as the region running from the second conserved V-encoded cysteine to the conserved J-encoded phenylalanine. In an earlier analysis of roughly 610 of the donors, sequences lacking an unambiguous match to a single V gene segment were excluded. An earlier analysis of several hundred of the donors classified V segments as functional when productive rearrangements were above 56.7% and as segregating when the standard deviation between donors was above 5%. A statistical classification framework was built for diagnosing cytomegalovirus status from the catalog of TCR beta chain sequences. A later analysis assigned V and J genes by comparing TCR nucleotide sequences with IMGT/GENE-DB human TR gene sequences. In a later analysis, CDR3 sequences and most-parsimonious VDJ recombination scenarios were assigned using the TCRdist pipeline. In a later analysis, every TCR beta chain was defined by the combination of its CDR3 amino acid sequence and its V-gene family, and reads without a unique V-gene family were dropped. As a way to deal with suspected cross-contamination and a sequencing artifact, a later analysis dropped over 550 nucleotide sequences that were highly shared and had low generation probability. In a later analysis, a clonal expansion index was calculated for each public chain from normalized within-repertoire ranks of inferred template counts. A later analysis computed generation probabilities with a VDJ recombination model fitted to out-of-frame rearrangements, and checked the results against IGoR. In a later analysis, hypergeometric tests were used to score TCR-TCR, TCR-HLA and TCR-CMV co-occurrence, with a repertoire-size bias correction applied to TCR pairs. A later analysis estimated false discovery rates by permuting HLA or CMV assignments 20 times. A later analysis grouped co-occurring TCRs with DBSCAN, adding TCRdist sequence similarity when clustering within HLA-allele-positive subsets. Repertoires with fewer than 30,000 or more than 120,000 public chains, plus five repertoires with anomalous nucleotide sharing, were excluded from co-occurrence clustering. TCRdb carries this immuneACCESS record with in-frame sequences only. Its versions omit some clonotypes, under half of them owing to an unresolved V gene in the studies checked, with the rest unexplained. V, J and clone size are those of that table, while D and trimming were read from the DNA. For this sample the table gives approximately 100,000 clones, of which roughly 77% were detected only once. About 4% of the sample goes to the ten largest clones.

The TCR originated in a woman aged 45-65 years in good health and CMV-seropositive. The sample taken for sequencing was PBMCs.

The DNA sequence reads TGTGCCAGCAGTTACGGGCAGTTTGGAAACACCATATATTTT. Translation gives CASSYGQFGNTIYF. The chain uses TRBV6-6 and TRBJ1-3; no D segment can be confidently identified. The CDR3, cysteine through phenylalanine, is 14 amino acids long. Only the CDR3 DNA stays, 42 bases, in frame from base 1. Via the germline V gene (reference sequence), CDR1 is MNHNY and CDR2 SVGAGI. The junction carries 8 bases between V and J, which are trimmed by 2 bases and 3 bases respectively.